The 26 T cell receptor beta chains below all came from one sample that was sequenced in a study of T cells in Graves' hyperthyroidism and ophthalmopathy. Regions amplified from RNA transcripts were the TCR beta CDR3 regions. Using the HTBI primer set, a first-round RT-PCR was run on the TCR CDR3. In TCRdb, the multiplex PCR reads were re-called with MiXCR into one record per CDR3 protein. The repertoire holds a few hundred thousand distinct CDR3 sequences, with 14% to 15% as singletons. The specimen was blood. The receptors were gathered from a woman aged 25 to 39 with Graves' hyperthyroidism.

This clonotype was seen a few times. The V and J genes are TRBV12-3 or TRBV12-4 and TRBJ2-7; TRBD2 might be the D (7 bases). The V gene lost 6 bases and the J gene lost 3 bases, with 15 bases spanning the gap. The CDR3 runs to 14 residues. CDR3 sequence (DNA): TGTGCCAGCAGCTGGAGGGGAGGGGGCTACGAGCAGTACTTC. Its protein is CASSWRGGGYEQYF.

This clonotype has a count of ten or more. This chain uses TRBV4-1 with TRBJ1-6, with D possibly being TRBD1 (5 bases). V lost 1 base, J lost 7 bases, and 11 bases lay in between. In germline, CDR1 is MGHRA, CDR2 YSYEKL. This CDR3 spans 15 amino acids. CDR3 bases: TGCGCCAGCAGCCAAGCGGCGCAGGGCAATTCACCCCTCCACTTT. Translation: CASSQAAQGNSPLHF.

In its sample, this clonotype was seen a few times. The gene calls are TRBV20-1 and TRBJ1-1; the D gene is possibly TRBD1 (5 bases). The V gene lost 3 bases and the J gene lost 11 bases, with 16 bases spanning the gap. The CDR3 is 12 residues long. From germline, CDR1 is DFQATT and CDR2 SNEGSKA (reference sequence). In DNA form, the CDR3 reads TGCAGTGCTAGTCTTCCAGGGATCATGGCTTTCTTT. Translating gives CSASLPGIMAFF.

This clonotype was seen at least ten times. The rearrangement joins TRBV12-3 or TRBV12-4 to TRBJ2-1, with D possibly TRBD2 on 5 matching bases. The CDR3 is 13 amino acids. V was shortened by 6 bases and J by 1 base, with 7 bases between the two germline ends. CDR3 amino acids: CASRTGSYNEQFF. The CDR3 DNA reads TGTGCCAGCAGAACGGGGTCCTACAATGAGCAGTTCTTC.

This clonotype was seen only a few times. V gene TRBV20-1 combines with J gene TRBJ2-3; D gene ambiguous. In germline, CDR1 is DFQATT, CDR2 SNEGSKA (reference sequence). Trimming cost V 6 bases and J 6 bases, with 10 bases left between them. CDR3 length equals 11 residues. CDR3 coding DNA: TGCAGTGCGACCAAGGCGGATACGCAGTATTTT. Its translation is CSATKADTQYF.

This clonotype was picked up many times. The CDR3 coding sequence is TGTGCCAGCAGCAGGGCCGAGGCAGGGGGCTACAATGAGCAGTTCTTC. The encoded protein is CASSRAEAGGYNEQFF. This sequence joins TRBV28 and TRBJ2-1; TRBD1 agrees at 7 bases. J lost 3 bases, V lost 6 bases, and 11 bases had no gene match. The CDR3 runs 16 residues. Germline assignment: CDR1 MDHEN and CDR2 SYDVKM.

V and J are TRBV6-1 and TRBJ1-1, with D possibly being TRBD1 (6 bases). Looked up from germline, CDR1 is MNHNS and CDR2 is SASEGT. Between the trimmed V and J ends, which lost 5 bases and 4 bases, there was a span of 11 bases. This CDR3 contains 13 residues. Written as DNA, the CDR3 is TGTGCCAGCAGTCGACAGGCTGGCACTGAAGCTTTCTTT. It specifies CASSRQAGTEAFF.

This clonotype showed up just a few times. This rearrangement joins TRBV29-1 to TRBJ1-3; no definite D call. This CDR3 is built from 13 residues. Germline loops: CDR1 SQVTM, CDR2 ANQGSEA. V was trimmed by 7 bases and J by 2 bases, leaving 12 bases between them. The CDR3 nucleotides are TGCAGCGCCTCTGGAGGCCCTGGAAACACCATATATTTT. Translating gives CSASGGPGNTIYF.

This clonotype was recorded at least ten times. This rearrangement joins TRBV5-1 to TRBJ2-1; D is undetermined. Germline V gene data show CDR1 as SGHRS and CDR2 as YFSETQ. The CDR3 extends over 14 amino acids. Trimming took 2 bases from V and 4 from J, leaving 10 bases between them. This CDR3 reads CASSFSGNYNEQFF. The CDR3 nucleotides read TGCGCCAGCAGCTTTAGTGGGAATTACAATGAGCAGTTCTTC. The complete variable domain, with remaining parts taken from reference TRBV5-1 and TRBJ2-1, reads KAGVTQTPRYLIKTRGQQVTLSCSPISGHRSVSWYQQTPGQGLQFLFEYFSETQRNKGNFPGRFSGRQFSNSRSEMNVSTLELGDSALYLCASSFSGNYNEQFFGPGTRLTVL.

This clonotype was observed many times. The V call is TRBV5-1, the J call TRBJ2-3, with 7 nucleotides matching TRBD2. Germline assignment: CDR1 SGHRS and CDR2 YFSETQ. This CDR3 comprises 16 residues. V lost 2 bases and J lost 0; bases outside the gene matches: 6. The CDR3 reads CASSFLREASTDTQYF. The CDR3 nucleotides read TGCGCCAGCAGCTTCCTACGGGAGGCTAGCACAGATACGCAGTATTTT.

Ten or more counts support this clonotype. This chain connects TRBV20-1 to TRBJ2-7; D is unresolved. The CDR3 runs 13 residues. Trimming cost V 0 bases and J 6 bases, with 12 bases left between them. Germline CDR1 is DFQATT and CDR2 is SNEGSKA (reference sequence). The CDR3 reads CSARDPRAVEQYF. In nucleotides, the CDR3 is TGCAGTGCTAGAGATCCGCGAGCAGTCGAGCAGTACTTC.

The V call is TRBV11-3, the J call TRBJ2-1, with 8 bases fitting TRBD2. The CDR3 contains 13 residues. The V gene end was trimmed by 3 bases and the J gene end by 10 bases; junction bases not matched to a gene: 5. Germline CDR1 SGHNT, CDR2 YENEEA. CDR3 sequence (DNA): TGTGCCAGCAGCTTGGGACTAGATCGGGAGCAGTTCTTC. Amino acids: CASSLGLDREQFF.

At least ten counts were recorded for this clonotype. The chain couples TRBV7-9 to TRBJ2-1; TRBD2 aligns across 9 bases. Trimming removed 2 bases from V and 6 bases from J; junction bases left unmatched: 17. The length of the CDR3 is 19 residues. Germline-derived CDR1 and CDR2 are SEHNR and FQNEAQ (reference sequence). The DNA for the CDR3 is TGTGCCAGCAGCTTATTTGCTAGCGGGGACCTCGGACGGGCCAATGAGCAGTTCTTC. The encoded protein is CASSLFASGDLGRANEQFF.

This clonotype has a count of ten or more. The rearrangement joins TRBV12-5 to TRBJ2-7, with a possible D match to TRBD2 (7 bases). Trimming shortened V by 7 bases and J by 7 bases, and 17 bases separated the two germline ends. CDR3 length: 13 residues. The germline V gene encodes CDR1 LGHNT and CDR2 FRNRAP. The CDR3 is CASAVSGGLEQYF. DNA for the CDR3: TGTGCTAGTGCGGTGTCCGGGGGGCTGGAGCAGTACTTC.

This clonotype showed up many times. This rearrangement joins TRBV28 to TRBJ2-7, with D possibly called TRBD1 or TRBD2 (6 bases each). Germline lookup yields CDR1 MDHEN and CDR2 SYDVKM. Trimming removed 8 bases at V and 5 bases at J, with 16 bases between. The CDR3 consists of 13 residues. CDR3 sequence reads: CASQLTGRHEQYF. The CDR3 DNA follows: TGTGCCAGCCAACTTACAGGGAGGCACGAGCAGTACTTC. The variable domain in full, with the rest retrieved from reference TRBV28 and TRBJ2-7, is DVKVTQSSRYLVKRTGEKVFLECVQDMDHENMFWYRQDPGLGLRLIYFSYDVKMKEKGDIPEGYSVSREKKERFSLILESASTNQTSMYLCASQLTGRHEQYFGPGTRLTVT.

This clonotype was counted a few times. This rearrangement joins TRBV19 to TRBJ2-1; perhaps TRBD2 as D (5 bases). V dropped 2 bases and J dropped 0 bases, with 8 bases sitting between them. CDR1 LNHDA and CDR2 SQIVND come from the germline V gene (reference sequence). CDR3 length: 15 residues. The CDR3 DNA sequence: TGTGCCAGTAGTATAACAGAGGGCTCCTACAATGAGCAGTTCTTC. Translated: CASSITEGSYNEQFF.

The table lists this clonotype with a few counts. The chain couples TRBV28 to TRBJ2-5; D is undetermined. The CDR3 is 10 residues long. The germline V gene encodes CDR1 MDHEN and CDR2 SYDVKM. Trimming took 3 bases from V and 9 from J, leaving 5 bases between them. The CDR3 loop reads CASSFSAQYF. CDR3 nucleotide sequence: TGTGCCAGCAGTTTCTCGGCCCAGTACTTC.

This clonotype was picked up one time. The rearrangement joins TRBV6-1 to TRBJ2-5; tentatively, D is TRBD1 (6 bases). Germline assignment: CDR1 MNHNS and CDR2 SASEGT. CDR3 size: 13 residues. V was trimmed by 6 bases and J by 2 bases, leaving 10 bases between them. CDR3 in amino acids: CASRGGFQETQYF. CDR3 nucleotide sequence: TGTGCCAGCAGAGGGGGATTTCAAGAGACCCAGTACTTC.

This clonotype was found a few times. This could be a read error, since a much larger clone is one nucleotide away. CDR3 nucleotides: TGTACCAGCAGCTCCTCCCAGACTAGCGGGAGGGCCTACGAGCAGTACTTC. Its translation is CTSSSSQTSGRAYEQYF. This rearrangement joins TRBV11-2 to TRBJ2-7; TRBD2 agrees at 14 bases. This CDR3 contains 17 residues. Per germline, CDR1 SGHAT and CDR2 FQNNGV.

V and J are TRBV7-2 and TRBJ2-7; TRBD2 is a possible D gene (6 bases). Germline CDR1 is SGHTA and CDR2 is FQGNSA. The CDR3 contains 12 residues. Trimming pared 5 bases from V and 7 bases from J, leaving 12 bases between. CDR3 region: CASSVPGREQYF. DNA for the CDR3: TGTGCCAGCAGCGTCCCGGGGAGGGAGCAGTACTTC.

This clonotype was counted at least ten times. The V call is TRBV29-1, the J call TRBJ2-7; tentatively, D is TRBD2 (5 bases). Germline values: CDR1 SQVTM, CDR2 ANQGSEA. This CDR3 has 11 amino acids. Trimming took 4 bases from V and 3 from J, leaving 7 bases between them. The CDR3 protein is CSVAGSYEQYF. The DNA of the CDR3 is TGCAGCGTTGCTGGGAGCTACGAGCAGTACTTC.

The chain employs TRBV20-1 and TRBJ2-7; 7 bases fit TRBD1. The J segment lost 5 bases and the V segment lost 6 bases, leaving 10 bases of the junction unmatched. Germline CDR1 reads DFQATT; CDR2 reads SNEGSKA (reference sequence). The CDR3 is 13 residues long. For the CDR3, the DNA is TGCAGTGCCATCCCGGGACAGACCCACGAGCAGTACTTC. This translates into CSAIPGQTHEQYF.

The rearrangement joins TRBV15 to TRBJ2-7; D call uncertain. The CDR3 has 14 amino acids. Germline V gene sequence: CDR1 LNHNV, CDR2 YYDKDF (reference sequence). Trimming pared 0 bases from V and 5 bases from J, leaving 11 bases between. The CDR3 reads CATSRDSPRDEQYF. The CDR3 region has the DNA TGTGCCACCAGCAGAGATAGCCCCCGGGACGAGCAGTACTTC. Full variable domain (missing parts from reference TRBV15 and TRBJ2-7): DAMVIQNPRYQVTQFGKPVTLSCSQTLNHNVMYWYQQKSSQAPKLLFHYYDKDFNNEADTPDNFQSRRPNTSFCFLDIRSPGLGDTAMYLCATSRDSPRDEQYFGPGTRLTVT.

This clonotype was observed a few times. The chain couples TRBV2 to TRBJ2-7, with D tentatively TRBD2 (5 bases). CDR3 size: 14 residues. Looked up from germline, CDR1 is SNHLY and CDR2 is FYNNEI. V was clipped by 4 bases and J by 4 bases, with 14 bases between them. CDR3 nucleotide sequence: TGTGCCAGCAGTGGCGACTCTCAGCGGTACGAGCAGTACTTC. It encodes CASSGDSQRYEQYF.

The rearrangement joins TRBV18 to TRBJ2-7; 11 bases align to TRBD2. After removal of 0 bases from V and 2 bases from J, the junction contained 6 bases not matched to a gene. This CDR3 region has 17 residues. Germline V gives CDR1 KGHSH, CDR2 LQKENI. CDR3 DNA: TGTGCCAGCTCACCACCGCCTAGCGGGAGGTTCCCCTACGAGCAGTACTTC. Translating it yields CASSPPPSGRFPYEQYF.

The V call is TRBV29-1, the J call TRBJ1-2; tentative D call: TRBD1 (5 bases). The germline V gene encodes CDR1 SQVTM and CDR2 ANQGSEA. Trimming left V 0 bases short and J 14 bases short, with 16 bases between. The CDR3 is made up of 12 amino acids. In DNA, the CDR3 is TGCAGCGTTGAAGATAATGGGGGGGGTGAAACCTTC. Its protein product is CSVEDNGGGETF.